Following are 25 T cell receptor beta chains from one sample sequenced in a study of cytomegalovirus exposure and HLA in healthy donors. The PCR ran on 60 Vbeta and 13 Jbeta primers. Sequencing used immunoSEQ multiplex PCR; TCRdb keeps in-frame clones, though not all of them. The top ten clones hold roughly 22% of a sample with some 77,000 clones, roughly 79% of them seen once. Sample: PBMCs. These receptor sequences come from a woman aged 40-49 years in good health and CMV-seropositive.

V and J are TRBV6-6 and TRBJ2-5; maybe TRBD1 (6 bases). Trimming cost V 4 bases and J 4 bases, with 10 bases left between them. In germline, CDR1 is MNHNY, CDR2 SVGAGI (reference sequence). This CDR3 spans 13 amino acids. CDR3 loop: CASSFPGAETQYF. The CDR3 coding sequence is TGTGCCAGCAGTTTCCCAGGGGCAGAGACCCAGTACTTC.

This rearrangement joins TRBV6-5 to TRBJ1-5; the D is unclear. The CDR3 is 16 amino acids. From germline, CDR1 is MNHEY and CDR2 SVGAGI. V lost 0 bases, J lost 6 bases, and 15 bases lay in between. The CDR3 DNA reads TGTGCCAGCAGTTACTCAGGACTGGGGTTGGCTCAGCCCCAGCATTTT. It codes for CASSYSGLGLAQPQHF.

The chain has TRBV6-1 and TRBJ2-3; 10 positions match TRBD2. Germline V lookup: CDR1 MNHNS, CDR2 SASEGT. The length of the CDR3 is 17 residues. V was pared by 2 bases and J by 5 bases, with 10 bases of the junction left unmatched. The CDR3 coding sequence is TGTGCCAGCAGTGAAAGGCCCAGCGGGGGGGCCGTAGATACGCAGTATTTT. Translation gives CASSERPSGGAVDTQYF.

The gene calls are TRBV27 and TRBJ2-7; 7 nucleotides match TRBD1. The CDR3 runs 15 residues. The ends lost 5 bases at V and 2 bases at J; junction bases unmatched: 9. Germline V gene lookup returns CDR1 MNHEY and CDR2 SMNVEV (reference sequence). Here the CDR3 DNA reads TGTGCCAGCAGTGCCTCGACAGGGAGACCCTACGAGCAGTACTTC. Its translation: CASSASTGRPYEQYF.

V gene TRBV29-1 combines with J gene TRBJ2-2, with TRBD2 matching over 11 bases. This CDR3 contains 14 residues. Trimming at V came to 4 bases and at J to 5 bases, leaving 3 bases not matched to a gene. Germline V CDR1 and CDR2: SQVTM, ANQGSEA. The CDR3 loop is CSVAASGGTGELFF. Written as DNA, the CDR3 is TGCAGCGTTGCAGCTAGCGGGGGGACCGGGGAGCTGTTTTTT.

The V gene is TRBV5-1, the J gene TRBJ1-5; TRBD1 is a possible D gene (6 bases). The germline V gene has CDR1 SGHRS and CDR2 YFSETQ. V lost 0 bases, J lost 7 bases, and 17 bases lay in between. This CDR3 is built from 16 residues. CDR3 DNA: TGCGCCAGCAGCTTGGGAGCCGGGGGGGCATCGCAGCCCCAGCATTTT. It encodes CASSLGAGGASQPQHF.

The chain combines TRBV27 with TRBJ1-4; maybe TRBD1 (5 bases). V lost 4 bases, J lost 0 bases, and 12 bases lay in between. This CDR3 comprises 16 residues. CDR1 is MNHEY, CDR2 SMNVEV, per germline (reference sequence). The DNA of the CDR3 is TGTGCCAGCAGTTCAGGGTTAGGTCCAACTAATGAAAAACTGTTTTTT. Translation: CASSSGLGPTNEKLFF.

The gene calls are TRBV4-1 and TRBJ2-3, with TRBD1 matching over 9 bases. CDR3 length equals 20 residues. V gave up 0 bases and J gave up 1 base; unmatched junction bases: 14. CDR1 MGHRA and CDR2 YSYEKL come from the germline V gene. CDR3 nucleotides: TGCGCCAGCAGCCAAGATCTTTCGGGGACAGGGTTTATGGGCACAGATACGCAGTATTTT. Translation: CASSQDLSGTGFMGTDTQYF.

This clone was counted once. This chain connects TRBV29-1 to TRBJ2-5; 7 positions match TRBD1. The CDR3 sequence is 14 residues long. Germline loops: CDR1 SQVTM, CDR2 ANQGSEA. Trimming removed 4 bases from V and 0 bases from J; junction bases left unmatched: 5. CDR3 protein: CSVAGTAYQETQYF. The CDR3 nucleotides are TGCAGCGTTGCCGGGACAGCGTACCAAGAGACCCAGTACTTC.

The chain's CDR3 is CASSLGTGKSNQPQHF. Written as DNA, the CDR3 is TGCGCCAGCAGCCTTGGGACAGGGAAAAGCAATCAGCCCCAGCATTTT. This chain links TRBV4-1 with TRBJ1-5, with 9 positions matching TRBD1. CDR1 is MGHRA and CDR2 is YSYEKL in the germline V gene. The trim removed 4 bases at V and 1 base at J, leaving 5 bases unmatched. There are 16 residues in the CDR3.

V usage is TRBV2 and J usage is TRBJ2-7; TRBD1 might be the D (6 bases). The germline gives CDR1 SNHLY, CDR2 FYNNEI. Trimming stripped 6 bases from V and 0 bases from J, with 6 bases between. CDR3 size: 12 residues. The CDR3, as DNA: TGTGCCAGCAGGGGGGCCTCCTACGAGCAGTACTTC. Protein product: CASRGASYEQYF.

This chain joins TRBV12-5 and TRBJ1-1, with a possible D match to TRBD1 (5 bases). This CDR3 comprises 16 residues. Germline-derived CDR1 and CDR2 are LGHNT and FRNRAP. The ends were cut back, 0 bases at V and 3 bases at J, with 14 bases in the middle. The CDR3 bases are TGTGCTAGTGGTTTGGTCGTTTCGGGGGGAGACACTGAAGCTTTCTTT. Protein product: CASGLVVSGGDTEAFF.

This chain connects TRBV28 to TRBJ1-2; 9 bases are a match to TRBD1. V lost 5 bases and J lost 4; bases outside the gene matches: 11. The CDR3 is 16 residues long. From germline, CDR1 is MDHEN and CDR2 SYDVKM. CDR3 sequence reads: CASSLAWDREGYGYTF. In DNA form, the CDR3 reads TGTGCCAGCAGTCTCGCCTGGGACAGGGAAGGCTATGGCTACACCTTC.

This rearrangement joins TRBV19 to TRBJ1-5, with TRBD1 as a possible D gene (5 bases). V dropped 3 bases and J dropped 3 bases, with 12 bases sitting between them. From germline, CDR1 is LNHDA and CDR2 SQIVND (reference sequence). The CDR3 length is 15 residues. The CDR3 DNA reads as TGTGCCAGTAGTATGTCAGGGATCCCCAATCAGCCCCAGCATTTT. The encoded protein is CASSMSGIPNQPQHF. Variable domain in full (rest from reference TRBV19 and TRBJ1-5): DGGITQSPKYLFRKEGQNVTLSCEQNLNHDAMYWYRQDPGQGLRLIYYSQIVNDFQKGDIAEGYSVSREKKESFPLTVTSAQKNPTAFYLCASSMSGIPNQPQHFGDGTRLSIL.

V is TRBV5-4 and J is TRBJ2-1; D is perhaps TRBD1 (6 bases). V lost 7 bases and J lost 8, with 16 bases in between. CDR3 size: 13 residues. Germline V gene data show CDR1 as SGHNT and CDR2 as YYREEE (reference sequence). This CDR3 reads CASGRTALDEQFF. CDR3 bases: TGTGCCAGCGGAAGGACAGCTCTCGATGAGCAGTTCTTC.

This clone was picked up one time. This sequence joins TRBV15 and TRBJ2-5, with 12 bases identical to TRBD2. With 8 bases clipped from V and 2 bases from J, the junction kept 9 bases outside the gene matches. The CDR3 covers 16 residues. CDR1 and CDR2 (germline): LNHNV, YYDKDF (reference sequence). DNA of the CDR3: TGTGCCACCTCTAAACCCGGACTAGCGGGACAAGAGACCCAGTACTTC. Translation: CATSKPGLAGQETQYF.

CDR3 DNA sequence: TGTGCCTGGCGGGGGTTCTATGGCTACACCTTC. Translated: CAWRGFYGYTF. V is TRBV30 and J is TRBJ1-2; D might be TRBD1 (5 bases). The CDR3 extends over 11 amino acids. The V end lost 5 bases, the J end lost 4 bases, and 8 bases lay between the germline ends. Germline values: CDR1 GTSNPN, CDR2 SVGIG (reference sequence). Using reference TRBV30 and TRBJ1-2 for the parts outside the CDR3, the full variable domain is SQTIHQWPATLVQPVGSPLSLECTVEGTSNPNLYWYRQAAGRGLQLLFYSVGIGQISSEVPQNLSASRPQDRQFILSSKKLLLSDSGFYLCAWRGFYGYTFGSGTRLTVV.

The genes are TRBV4-2 and TRBJ1-2; unclear D gene. This CDR3 region has 14 residues. V was clipped by 0 bases and J by 4 bases, with 9 bases between them. Germline V gene lookup returns CDR1 LGHNA and CDR2 YNFKEQ. This CDR3 reads CASSQESTIYGYTF. DNA of the CDR3: TGTGCCAGCAGCCAAGAATCGACTATCTATGGCTACACCTTC.

The chain couples TRBV2 to TRBJ2-1; the match to TRBD1 covers 9 bases. Germline loops: CDR1 SNHLY, CDR2 FYNNEI. The junction had 6 bases not matched to a gene; V was cut back by 6 bases and J by 12 bases. This CDR3 spans 12 amino acids. In DNA, the CDR3 is TGTGCCAGCAGAGGGGACAGGGTGGGGCAGTTCTTC. This encodes CASRGDRVGQFF. Filled out from reference TRBV2 and TRBJ2-1, the complete variable domain reads EPEVTQTPSHQVTQMGQEVILRCVPISNHLYFYWYRQILGQKVEFLVSFYNNEISEKSEIFDDQFSVERPDGSNFTLKIRSTKLEDSAMYFCASRGDRVGQFFGPGTRLTVL.

The chain joins TRBV9 to TRBJ2-5, with 7 bases fitting TRBD1. This CDR3 is 16 amino acids long. Germline V gene sequence: CDR1 SGDLS, CDR2 YYNGEE. After removal of 2 bases from V and 4 bases from J, the junction contained 11 bases not matched to a gene. This CDR3 reads CASSVGPDRVGETQYF. DNA for the CDR3: TGTGCCAGCAGCGTGGGACCTGACAGGGTTGGAGAGACCCAGTACTTC.

This clone was seen just once. This sequence joins TRBV4-1 and TRBJ2-7, with D possibly matching TRBD1 (5 bases). The length of the CDR3 is 14 residues. Germline CDR1 reads MGHRA; CDR2 reads YSYEKL. Trimming pared 2 bases from V and 5 bases from J, leaving 13 bases between. CDR3 protein: CASSQQGGIDEQYF. CDR3 DNA: TGCGCCAGCAGCCAACAGGGTGGGATTGACGAGCAGTACTTC.

This chain links TRBV9 with TRBJ1-2; D is uncertain. Germline CDR1 and CDR2: SGDLS and YYNGEE. CDR3 length: 13 residues. The ends were cut back, 0 bases at V and 2 bases at J, with 5 bases in the middle. The DNA of the CDR3 is TGTGCCAGCAGCGTAGGGAGGAACTATGGCTACACCTTC. Protein sequence: CASSVGRNYGYTF.

The chain uses TRBV10-3 and TRBJ2-7, with 13 bases that match TRBD2. CDR1 is ENHRY, CDR2 SYGVKD, per germline. This CDR3 is built from 14 residues. J was trimmed by 6 bases and V by 5 bases; bases with no gene match: 4. This CDR3 reads CAISPTSGGLEQYF. CDR3 in DNA: TGTGCCATCAGTCCGACTAGCGGGGGGCTCGAGCAGTACTTC.

This clone has more than one count but fewer than ten. The rearrangement joins TRBV7-8 to TRBJ2-1; 10 positions match TRBD2. Trimming at V came to 7 bases and at J to 1 base, leaving 7 bases not matched to a gene. This CDR3 is built from 16 residues. Germline V gene lookup returns CDR1 SGHVS and CDR2 FQNEAQ. The CDR3 here is CASIPGTSVSYNEQFF. For the CDR3, the DNA is TGTGCCAGCATCCCCGGGACTAGCGTTTCCTACAATGAGCAGTTCTTC.

This chain joins TRBV9 and TRBJ2-2; possibly TRBD1 for D (6 bases). The V and J ends lost 3 bases and 4 bases respectively, with 10 bases between them. The CDR3 runs 14 residues. Germline V CDR1 and CDR2: SGDLS, YYNGEE. CDR3 DNA sequence: TGTGCCAGCAGCGCTCAGGGGAGCACCGGGGAGCTGTTTTTT. It yields the protein CASSAQGSTGELFF.